These 17 T cell receptor beta chains came from one sample sequenced in a study of PD-1 blockade in mismatch repair-deficient tumors. Generated by immunoSEQ multiplex PCR, the TCRdb table keeps only in-frame clones and is missing some. The data contain 30,000 to 45,000 clones, 70% to 90% of them singletons. The sample was peripheral blood, taken 75 to 85 weeks after starting pembrolizumab. The receptors were gathered from an adult with mismatch repair-deficient cancer.

The rearrangement joins TRBV21-1 to TRBJ2-1; the table gives TRBD2 as D, unverified against the DNA. TRBV21-1 is a recognized pseudogene. This CDR3 contains 14 residues. CDR3 DNA: TGTGCCAGGGGGACTAGCGGGACGTCGAATGAGCAGTTCTTC. Translated, it gives CARGTSGTSNEQFF.

The chain couples TRBV5-1 to TRBJ2-2; D remains ambiguous. Germline V gives CDR1 SGHRS, CDR2 YFSETQ. Trimming stripped 6 bases from V and 5 bases from J, with 8 bases between. This CDR3 has 12 residues. The DNA of the CDR3 is TGCGCCAGCACTCTTATAACCGGGGAGCTGTTTTTT. This encodes CASTLITGELFF. The whole variable domain, remainder taken from reference TRBV5-1 and TRBJ2-2, is KAGVTQTPRYLIKTRGQQVTLSCSPISGHRSVSWYQQTPGQGLQFLFEYFSETQRNKGNFPGRFSGRQFSNSRSEMNVSTLELGDSALYLCASTLITGELFFGEGSRLTVL.

CDR3 in amino acids: CASSLVAGAYEQYF. The DNA for the CDR3 is TGCGCCAGCAGCTTGGTGGCGGGAGCCTACGAGCAGTACTTC. The rearrangement links TRBV5-1 to TRBJ2-7; 7 bases map to TRBD2. CDR3 length: 14 amino acids. CDR1 and CDR2 (germline): SGHRS, YFSETQ. V lost 0 bases, J lost 2 bases, and 2 bases stayed unmatched.

This chain joins TRBV18 and TRBJ1-1, with 8 positions matching TRBD1. This CDR3 is 14 amino acids long. Germline CDR1 and CDR2: KGHSH and LQKENI. The J segment lost 1 base and the V segment lost 6 bases, leaving 4 bases of the junction unmatched. CDR3 bases: TGTGCCAGCTCCCCGGGACAGGCGAACACTGAAGCTTTCTTT. Amino acids: CASSPGQANTEAFF. The full variable domain, rest sourced from reference TRBV18 and TRBJ1-1, is NAGVMQNPRHLVRRRGQEARLRCSPMKGHSHVYWYRQLPEEGLKFMVYLQKENIIDESGMPKERFSAEFPKEGPSILRIQQVVRGDSAAYFCASSPGQANTEAFFGQGTRLTVV.

This clone was found a few times. The rearrangement joins TRBV4-1 to TRBJ2-5; 7 bases are a match to TRBD2. J lost 6 bases, V lost 1 base, and 11 bases had no gene match. This CDR3 comprises 16 residues. Germline lookup yields CDR1 MGHRA and CDR2 YSYEKL. CDR3 sequence reads: CASSQVGSAGAQTQYF. The CDR3 bases are TGCGCCAGCAGCCAAGTTGGCTCGGCGGGAGCGCAGACCCAGTACTTC.

The chain couples TRBV23-1 to TRBJ2-7; D is perhaps TRBD1 (6 bases). Being an ORF, TRBV23-1 has a function that is uncertain. The CDR3 contains 15 residues. Trimming took off 7 bases at V and 3 bases at J, with 19 bases between the two ends. The CDR3 nucleotides are TGCGCCAGCATCGACGGGACAACCGAAAGCTACGAGCAGTACTTC. As protein: CASIDGTTESYEQYF.

This clone appeared a single time. This chain links TRBV19 with TRBJ2-7; 7 bases agree with TRBD1. CDR3 length: 14 residues. Germline V gene sequence: CDR1 LNHDA, CDR2 SQIVND (reference sequence). V shed 4 bases, J shed 0 bases, and the junction held 3 bases outside the gene matches. Here the CDR3 reads CASSKGQSSYEQYF. The CDR3 DNA reads TGTGCCAGTAGTAAGGGACAGAGCTCCTACGAGCAGTACTTC.

CDR3 coding DNA: TGTGCCAGCAGCTTAGGGTACGGGAGCTCCTACAATGAGCAGTTCTTC. This translates into CASSLGYGSSYNEQFF. The V and J genes are TRBV13 and TRBJ2-1; D is possibly TRBD2 (6 bases). Germline V gives CDR1 PRHDT, CDR2 FYEKMQ (reference sequence). Trimming stripped 0 bases from V and 0 bases from J, with 9 bases between. The CDR3 sequence is 16 residues long.

The chain joins TRBV15 to TRBJ2-2; D is unresolved. Germline CDR1 is LNHNV and CDR2 is YYDKDF (reference sequence). The length of the CDR3 is 15 residues. The ends were cut back, 5 bases at V and 7 bases at J, with 17 bases in the middle. CDR3 region: CATSERLPKSGELFF. In DNA, the CDR3 is TGTGCCACCAGCGAGCGACTTCCCAAGAGCGGGGAGCTGTTTTTT. Full variable domain (outside the CDR3, taken from reference TRBV15 and TRBJ2-2): DAMVIQNPRYQVTQFGKPVTLSCSQTLNHNVMYWYQQKSSQAPKLLFHYYDKDFNNEADTPDNFQSRRPNTSFCFLDIRSPGLGDTAMYLCATSERLPKSGELFFGEGSRLTVL.

The chain recombines TRBV6-4 with TRBJ2-1; possible D gene TRBD2, 6 bases. The CDR3 is 13 amino acids. V lost 1 base to trimming and J lost 7 bases, with 8 bases between them. CDR1 and CDR2 (germline): MRHNA, SNTAGT. This chain's CDR3 is CASSDWGGNEQFF. The DNA of the CDR3 is TGTGCCAGCAGTGACTGGGGAGGTAATGAGCAGTTCTTC.

In DNA, the CDR3 is TGTGCCAGCACTAGGGGTTCGGGGGCCAACGTCCTGACTTTC. As protein: CASTRGSGANVLTF. This chain uses TRBV7-9 with TRBJ2-6, with D maybe TRBD1 (5 bases). The V gene lost 7 bases and the J gene lost 4 bases, with 11 bases spanning the gap. CDR1 SEHNR and CDR2 FQNEAQ come from the germline V gene (reference sequence). There are 14 residues in the CDR3.

This clone was seen a handful of times. This sequence joins TRBV6-5 and TRBJ1-2; D is uncertain. V was shortened by 7 bases and J by 7 bases, with 19 bases between the two germline ends. CDR3 length: 14 residues. The germline gives CDR1 MNHEY, CDR2 SVGAGI. The CDR3 coding sequence is TGTGCCAGCAACCCCAGGCCCGACCTGTTTGGCTACACCTTC. It codes for CASNPRPDLFGYTF.

The J gene is TRBJ1-2, the V gene TRBV10-3; no clear D. CDR3 length: 13 residues. Germline V gives CDR1 ENHRY, CDR2 SYGVKD. V was pared by 5 bases and J by 6 bases, with 13 bases between. The CDR3 DNA reads TGTGCCATCAGTATTTGGCCTGGGGATGGCTACACCTTC. Its translation: CAISIWPGDGYTF.

The rearrangement uses TRBV10-3 and TRBJ1-4; D gene unclear. The CDR3 sequence is 12 residues long. Trimming took 10 bases from V and 4 from J, leaving 10 bases between them. From germline, CDR1 is ENHRY and CDR2 SYGVKD. The CDR3 loop is CATSLGNEKLFF. CDR3 sequence (DNA): TGTGCCACGTCGTTAGGTAATGAAAAACTGTTTTTT.

This clone has just one count. The chain employs TRBV4-1 and TRBJ1-1, with D possibly TRBD1 on 5 matching bases. The CDR3 is made up of 14 amino acids. Per the germline V gene, CDR1 is MGHRA and CDR2 is YSYEKL. Trimming stripped 4 bases from V and 4 bases from J, with 13 bases between. CDR3 bases: TGCGCCAGCAGCCCCCGGGGGGGTGTCACTGAAGCTTTCTTT. Protein sequence: CASSPRGGVTEAFF.

This chain joins TRBV14 and TRBJ1-5, with TRBD1 matching 9 bases. The V gene end was trimmed by 0 bases and the J gene end by 6 bases; junction bases not matched to a gene: 12. The germline gives CDR1 SGHDN, CDR2 FVKESK. The CDR3 has 18 residues. The CDR3: CASSQDFWDRAFCQPQHF. The CDR3 bases are TGTGCCAGCAGCCAAGATTTTTGGGACAGGGCTTTTTGTCAGCCCCAGCATTTT.

The chain couples TRBV27 to TRBJ2-1; 11 nucleotides match TRBD2. J was trimmed by 2 bases and V by 4 bases; bases with no gene match: 4. Germline-derived CDR1 and CDR2 are MNHEY and SMNVEV (reference sequence). The length of the CDR3 is 16 residues. CDR3 in DNA: TGTGCCAGCAGTTATAGCGGGAGGGTGGCCTACAATGAGCAGTTCTTC. Translating gives CASSYSGRVAYNEQFF.